The 31 T cell receptor beta chains below were found in one sample sequenced in a study of blood T cell repertoires in COVID-19. This table comes from immunoSEQ multiplex PCR, and its TCRdb copy is limited to in-frame clones, with some not included. In the table there are roughly 150,000 clones, 80% of which are singletons. Specimen: peripheral blood. These TCRs come from a woman aged 50 to 60 with acute or convalescent COVID-19.

Comments on this clone: Being one base from a much bigger clone, this may be a read error. The CDR3 nucleotides are TGTGCCAGCAGCTTGAATCTTGGGCGCACTGAAGCTTTCTTT. This sequence encodes CASSLNLGRTEAFF. The chain uses TRBV5-4 and TRBJ1-1; no reliable D call. Trimming cost V 1 base and J 4 bases, with 11 bases left between them. CDR1 SGHNT and CDR2 YYREEE come from the germline V gene (reference sequence). The CDR3 loop spans 14 amino acids.

The chain recombines TRBV30 with TRBJ1-2, with TRBD1 as a possible D gene (5 bases). With 4 bases removed from V and 6 bases from J, the gap between germline ends came to 18 bases. CDR1 and CDR2 (germline): GTSNPN, SVGIG (reference sequence). This CDR3 comprises 14 residues. DNA of the CDR3: TGTGCCTGGATGGGGGAGCGGGGTCGCCATGGCTACACCTTC. Protein product: CAWMGERGRHGYTF. Full variable domain (rest looked up from reference TRBV30 and TRBJ1-2): SQTIHQWPATLVQPVGSPLSLECTVEGTSNPNLYWYRQAAGRGLQLLFYSVGIGQISSEVPQNLSASRPQDRQFILSSKKLLLSDSGFYLCAWMGERGRHGYTFGSGTRLTVV.

The chain joins TRBV7-3 to TRBJ1-6; no clear D gene. This CDR3 is built from 16 residues. Trimming cost V 5 bases and J 11 bases, with 22 bases left between them. Germline V CDR1 and CDR2: SGHTA, FQGTGA. The chain's CDR3 is CASSPLKVWTKAPLHF. The CDR3 DNA reads as TGTGCCAGCAGCCCTCTTAAAGTCTGGACTAAGGCACCCCTCCACTTT.

The chain joins TRBV7-9 to TRBJ1-4; tentatively, D is TRBD1 (5 bases). From germline, CDR1 is SEHNR and CDR2 FQNEAQ (reference sequence). Trimming left V 5 bases short and J 6 bases short, with 7 bases between. The CDR3 has 12 residues. CDR3 in DNA: TGTGCCAGCAGCCCGACAGATGAAAAACTGTTTTTT. Its translation is CASSPTDEKLFF.

CDR3 sequence (DNA): TGTGCCAGCAGCCGCGGAATAGGGACTAGCATTTACGAGCAGTACTTC. Residues: CASSRGIGTSIYEQYF. The chain joins TRBV14 to TRBJ2-7; TRBD2 matches 9 bases. CDR1 is SGHDN, CDR2 FVKESK, per germline. V gave up 4 bases and J gave up 4 bases; unmatched junction bases: 11. The CDR3 covers 16 residues.

The V gene is TRBV5-1, the J gene TRBJ2-2, with TRBD1 matching 7 bases. The J segment lost 5 bases and the V segment lost 5 bases, leaving 6 bases of the junction unmatched. CDR1 and CDR2 from the germline V gene are SGHRS and YFSETQ. This CDR3 contains 14 residues. As DNA, the CDR3 is TGCGCCAGCAGAGACAGGGTGGAAACCGGGGAGCTGTTTTTT. It translates to CASRDRVETGELFF.

Only a few counts were recorded for this clone. V is TRBV9 and J is TRBJ2-2; TRBD2 matches at 8 bases. The V gene's germline CDR1 is SGDLS and CDR2 YYNGEE. The CDR3 consists of 15 residues. The trim removed 3 bases at V and 5 bases at J, leaving 6 bases unmatched. CDR3 residues: CASSEFERGTGELFF. The CDR3 DNA sequence: TGTGCCAGCAGCGAGTTTGAGCGGGGGACCGGGGAGCTGTTTTTT.

This chain joins TRBV7-9 and TRBJ2-5; 7 nucleotides agree with TRBD1. The germline CDR1 and CDR2 sequences are SEHNR and FQNEAQ (reference sequence). After removal of 6 bases from V and 3 bases from J, the junction contained 13 bases not matched to a gene. The CDR3 spans 16 residues. CDR3 residues: CASSPMTGPTKETQYF. CDR3 in DNA: TGTGCCAGCAGTCCTATGACAGGGCCTACCAAAGAGACCCAGTACTTC.

V and J are TRBV3-1 (or the pseudogene TRBV3-2) and TRBJ1-2; TRBD1 matches at 7 bases. The trim removed 6 bases at V and 7 bases at J, leaving 11 bases unmatched. The CDR3 runs to 14 residues. Germline V gives CDR1 LGHDT, CDR2 YNNKEL (reference sequence). The chain's CDR3 is CASSPRDRRGGYTF. The CDR3 DNA is TGTGCCAGCAGTCCCCGGGACAGACGTGGTGGCTACACCTTC.

The chain joins TRBV29-1 to TRBJ1-2, with a possible D match to TRBD1 (6 bases). CDR1 SQVTM and CDR2 ANQGSEA come from the germline V gene. V was clipped by 3 bases and J by 8 bases, with 16 bases between them. This CDR3 region has 13 residues. The CDR3 DNA is TGCAGCGTTGAGCTGGGGGCGAGGGAGGGCTACACCTTC. Translation gives CSVELGAREGYTF.

This chain uses TRBV5-4 with TRBJ1-2, with 7 bases identical to TRBD1. The CDR3 consists of 18 residues. V was pared by 3 bases and J by 6 bases, with 20 bases of the junction left unmatched. CDR1 is SGHNT, CDR2 YYREEE, per germline (reference sequence). The CDR3 DNA reads TGTGCCAGCAGCTACTATACCGGGACAGCCCTCTTTTCGGATGGCTACACCTTC. The encoded protein is CASSYYTGTALFSDGYTF.

The rearrangement joins TRBV28 to TRBJ2-1, with a tentative D call TRBD2 (6 bases). The CDR3 spans 12 residues. In germline, CDR1 is MDHEN, CDR2 SYDVKM. V shed 1 base and J shed 8 bases, with 6 bases lying between them. CDR3 in DNA: TGTGCCAGCAGTTTATCGGGAGATGAGCAGTTCTTC. Protein: CASSLSGDEQFF.

The V call is TRBV14, the J call TRBJ1-4, with no clear D. The ends were cut back, 4 bases at V and 7 bases at J, with 16 bases in the middle. This CDR3 contains 15 residues. The germline V gene has CDR1 SGHDN and CDR2 FVKESK. The CDR3 here is CASSPSVGGIEKLFF. In DNA form, the CDR3 reads TGTGCCAGCAGCCCCTCCGTCGGAGGCATTGAAAAACTGTTTTTT.

The gene calls are TRBV5-6 and TRBJ2-1; D gene uncertain. Germline lookup yields CDR1 SGHDT and CDR2 YYEEEE. V was clipped by 2 bases and J by 4 bases, with 4 bases between them. The CDR3 is made up of 12 amino acids. CDR3 sequence (DNA): TGTGCCAGCAGCTTACAGTACAATGAGCAGTTCTTC. This sequence encodes CASSLQYNEQFF.

V usage is TRBV5-1 and J usage is TRBJ2-7; 15 bases align to TRBD2. J lost 6 bases, V lost 4 bases, and 5 bases had no gene match. This CDR3 contains 15 residues. Germline V gene lookup returns CDR1 SGHRS and CDR2 YFSETQ. The DNA for the CDR3 is TGCGCCAGCAGCCCGGGACTAGCGGGGGGTCGCGAGCAGTACTTC. It codes for CASSPGLAGGREQYF.

In regard to this clone: A junction boundary mismatches the germline segment, possibly from a read error. The V call is TRBV12-3 or TRBV12-4, the J call TRBJ1-5; D is ambiguous. The CDR3 contains 13 residues. The CDR3 coding sequence is TGTGCCAGCTGTTTTAGCAAGAATCAGCCCCAGCATTTT. It codes for CASCFSKNQPQHF.

The chain has TRBV28 and TRBJ1-2; TRBD1 matches at 9 bases. Losses at the gene ends were 6 bases for V and 8 bases for J; bases not matched to a gene: 7. CDR1 MDHEN and CDR2 SYDVKM come from the germline V gene. The CDR3 has 13 residues. CDR3 DNA: TGTGCCAGCAGGCCACAGGGGGCTTTCGGCTACACCTTC. Protein sequence: CASRPQGAFGYTF.

The V call is TRBV10-3, the J call TRBJ1-3; D possibly corresponds to TRBD1 (6 bases). V lost 7 bases and J 4 bases, leaving 17 bases between the germline ends. Germline assignment: CDR1 ENHRY and CDR2 SYGVKD. This CDR3 comprises 15 residues. CDR3 coding DNA: TGTGCCATCACCTCGCGGGGGGCCGACGGAAACACCATATATTTT. It codes for CAITSRGADGNTIYF.

V gene TRBV28 combines with J gene TRBJ1-2, with D possibly TRBD1 on 5 matching bases. The CDR3 has 14 amino acids. The germline CDR1 and CDR2 sequences are MDHEN and SYDVKM. V gave up 5 bases and J gave up 4 bases, with 14 bases separating them. CDR3 bases: TGTGCCAGCAGTGCGTACGGGGACTCCTATGGCTACACCTTC. Encoded protein: CASSAYGDSYGYTF.

The V call is TRBV7-8, the J call TRBJ2-2, with D hard to call. This CDR3 is 16 amino acids long. V dropped 1 base and J dropped 5 bases, with 14 bases sitting between them. The germline V gene encodes CDR1 SGHVS and CDR2 FQNEAQ. CDR3 sequence (DNA): TGTGCCAGCAGCTTAGTAGGCTCACCGAGGACCGGGGAGCTGTTTTTT. Amino acids: CASSLVGSPRTGELFF.

The gene calls are TRBV10-3 and TRBJ1-6, with D maybe TRBD1 (5 bases). This CDR3 contains 16 residues. Trimming removed 0 bases from V and 3 bases from J, with 9 bases in between. Per the germline V gene, CDR1 is ENHRY and CDR2 is SYGVKD. CDR3 sequence: CAISESGLIYNSPLHF. CDR3 bases: TGTGCCATCAGTGAGTCGGGACTGATCTATAATTCACCCCTCCACTTT.

V and J are TRBV6-5 and TRBJ2-7; D not certain. Deletions cut 7 bases from V and 2 bases from J, with 15 bases between. The CDR3 is 14 amino acids. Germline-derived CDR1 and CDR2 are MNHEY and SVGAGI. In DNA, the CDR3 is TGTGCCAGCATATACGAAAAGCCGGCCTACGAGCAGTACTTC. It codes for CASIYEKPAYEQYF.

The chain combines TRBV4-3 with TRBJ1-2, with 9 bases matching TRBD1. CDR3 size: 17 residues. J gave up 0 bases and V 4 bases, and 9 bases lay outside the gene matches. Germline V gene lookup returns CDR1 LGHNA and CDR2 YSLEER. The CDR3, as DNA: TGCGCCAGCAGCCTCAACAGGGGGCCGGCAGCTAACTATGGCTACACCTTC. This encodes CASSLNRGPAANYGYTF.

This chain links TRBV9 with TRBJ2-2; 10 bases match TRBD1. The CDR3 runs to 17 residues. Germline V CDR1 and CDR2: SGDLS, YYNGEE. J gave up 7 bases and V 4 bases, and 13 bases lay outside the gene matches. The CDR3 nucleotides are TGTGCCAGCAGCTCATTCTCGGGACAGGGGAATAACGGGGAGCTGTTTTTT. It specifies CASSSFSGQGNNGELFF. Looking up the rest from reference TRBV9 and TRBJ2-2 gives the full variable domain: DSGVTQTPKHLITATGQRVTLRCSPRSGDLSVYWYQQSLDQGLQFLIQYYNGEERAKGNILERFSAQQFPDLHSELNLSSLELGDSALYFCASSSFSGQGNNGELFFGEGSRLTVL.

The chain links TRBV10-3 to TRBJ1-2; D remains ambiguous. The germline CDR1 and CDR2 sequences are ENHRY and SYGVKD. The CDR3 has 14 amino acids. V lost 0 bases to trimming and J lost 8 bases, with 13 bases between them. The CDR3 region is CAISESGLLGGYTF. In DNA form, the CDR3 reads TGTGCCATCAGTGAGTCAGGACTCCTCGGGGGCTACACCTTC.

The chain has TRBV9 and TRBJ1-3, with D hard to call. Deletions cut 4 bases from V and 4 bases from J, with 9 bases between. From germline, CDR1 is SGDLS and CDR2 YYNGEE. The CDR3 is 13 amino acids. The CDR3 nucleotides are TGTGCCAGCAGCCCATTGAGGGGAAACACCATATATTTT. Protein: CASSPLRGNTIYF.

The V call is TRBV7-2, the J call TRBJ1-6; 7 nucleotides match TRBD1. The germline gives CDR1 SGHTA, CDR2 FQGNSA. V dropped 2 bases and J dropped 4; count of bases not matched to a gene: 5. This CDR3 is built from 16 residues. CDR3 sequence (DNA): TGTGCCAGCAGCTTACAGGGGGTGCTATATAATTCACCCCTCCACTTT. As protein: CASSLQGVLYNSPLHF.

The chain carries TRBV3-1 (or the pseudogene TRBV3-2) and TRBJ1-2; TRBD1 is a possible D gene (5 bases). V lost 0 bases and J lost 8, with 10 bases in between. The CDR3 loop spans 13 amino acids. Per the germline V gene, CDR1 is LGHDT and CDR2 is YNNKEL (reference sequence). The CDR3 nucleotides are TGTGCCAGCAGCCAAGATGGGAGGGGAGGCTACACCTTC. It encodes CASSQDGRGGYTF.

V usage is TRBV11-2 and J usage is TRBJ2-2; the D is unclear. V was trimmed by 4 bases and J by 4 bases, leaving 10 bases between them. Germline V CDR1 and CDR2: SGHAT, FQNNGV. The CDR3 contains 14 residues. The CDR3 is CASSSPGTTGELFF. CDR3 nucleotides: TGTGCCAGCAGCTCCCCGGGTACCACCGGGGAGCTGTTTTTT.

The chain is built from TRBV18 and TRBJ2-3; 10 bases are shared with TRBD2. The CDR3 length is 16 residues. The germline V gene encodes CDR1 KGHSH and CDR2 LQKENI. Trimming at V came to 3 bases and at J to 2 bases, leaving 5 bases not matched to a gene. The CDR3 loop reads CASSPALAGTTDTQYF. The CDR3 region has the DNA TGTGCCAGCTCACCTGCACTAGCGGGGACCACAGATACGCAGTATTTT.

The genes are TRBV19 and TRBJ2-1; D perhaps matches TRBD1 (6 bases). The CDR3 consists of 14 residues. Trimming took off 4 bases at V and 2 bases at J, with 9 bases between the two ends. Germline lookup yields CDR1 LNHDA and CDR2 SQIVND (reference sequence). CDR3 sequence (DNA): TGTGCCAGTAGTAGGGCAGGGGCCTACAATGAGCAGTTCTTC. Translating gives CASSRAGAYNEQFF.